The 2 T cell receptor beta chains below were found in one sample sequenced in a study of shared clonotypes between healthy human individuals. CD8 cells regarded as naive lacked CD45RO, were positively chosen for CCR7, and omitted terminally differentiated effector memory CD45RA+ cells. The protocol was immunoSEQ multiplex PCR, while the TCRdb copy is restricted to in-frame clones and leaves out a portion. Here the sample spans about 2.1 million clones, 90% to 95% being singletons. The source material was naive CD8+ T cells from PBMCs. The receptor set was obtained from a man aged 18 to 29 in good health. Some clones in this sample may be carry-over from other donors' samples.

The gene calls are TRBV7-9 and TRBJ2-3, with TRBD2 matching over 8 bases. Germline trimming cut 5 bases from V and 4 bases from J; bases unmatched to any gene: 17. The CDR3 consists of 18 residues. The germline CDR1 and CDR2 sequences are SEHNR and FQNEAQ (reference sequence). This CDR3 is CASSPKPKSGSGADTQYF. Here the CDR3 DNA reads TGTGCCAGCAGCCCCAAACCGAAAAGCGGGAGTGGGGCAGATACGCAGTATTTT.

V usage is TRBV19 and J usage is TRBJ1-5; D is possibly TRBD1 (6 bases). The V end lost 5 bases, the J end lost 5 bases, and 13 bases lay between the germline ends. Looked up from germline, CDR1 is LNHDA and CDR2 is SQIVND (reference sequence). The CDR3 is 14 residues long. CDR3 residues: CASSFRGIYQPQHF. The CDR3 DNA reads as TGTGCCAGTAGTTTTAGGGGGATATATCAGCCCCAGCATTTT.